Listed below are T cell receptor beta chains from one sample, sequenced in a study of blood T cells in healthy people across ages. TCRdb ran MiXCR on the 5' RACE reads and lists one entry per CDR3 protein. The profile shows approximately 780,000 distinct CDR3 sequences, 25% to 30% of them singletons. These data were likewise used in another study, on T cells of mothers and their children.

The sample taken for sequencing was blood. Receptors were obtained from a boy younger than 18 in good health. Each CDR3 is given with its conserved first and last residue. A D gene is named only where the DNA matches it firmly. Some rows mark clone size as missing; the rest say once, few, many or name a class of expanded clone.

CDR3nt | CDR3aa | v_gene | d_gene | j_gene | abundance
TGTGCCATCAGTGAGTTTTCGGGATCCACCGGGGAGCTGTTTTTT | CAISEFSGSTGELFF | TRBV10-3 | NA | TRBJ2-2 | many
TGTGCCAGCCAAGCTAGCGGCCCCCAAGAGACCCAGTACTTC | CASQASGPQETQYF | TRBV2 | TRBD2 | TRBJ2-5 | few
TGCGCCAGCAGCCAAGTGGCAGGGGGCCCCGGCAATCAGCCCCAGCATTTT | CASSQVAGGPGNQPQHF | TRBV4-1 | TRBD1 | TRBJ1-5 | NA
TGCAGTGCTAGAGTGGCAGGGGGTGGGGATACGCAGTATTTT | CSARVAGGGDTQYF | TRBV20-1 | TRBD1 | TRBJ2-3 | NA
TGTGCCAGCAGCTTAGGCACTAGCGCAAGGGAGCAGTACTTC | CASSLGTSAREQYF | TRBV7-9 | TRBD2 | TRBJ2-7 | few
TGTGCCACCAGTGAATCGGGGAGGCCAGATACGCAGTATTTT | CATSESGRPDTQYF | TRBV24-1 | NA | TRBJ2-3 | NA
TGTGCCAGCACCCAGACAGGGGATGGGCGTCAAGAGACCCAGTACTTC | CASTQTGDGRQETQYF | TRBV7-9 | TRBD1 | TRBJ2-5 | NA
TGTGCTAGTGGTTTGCCCGGGACAGGACGTTCCTACAATGAGCAGTTCTTC | CASGLPGTGRSYNEQFF | TRBV12-5 | TRBD1 | TRBJ2-1 | few
TGTGCCAGCAGTTTAGGGGGGGGCCGGGTTCGATATGAGCAGTACTTC | CASSLGGGRVRYEQYF | TRBV28 | NA | TRBJ2-7 | few
TGTGCCAGCAGTTACTTCAGCAGCGGGGGGGCCTGGGATGAGCAGTTCTTC | CASSYFSSGGAWDEQFF | TRBV6-5 | TRBD2 | TRBJ2-1 | NA
TGTGCCAGCAGCTTTAGGGACCCAAAAAATACGCAGTATTTT | CASSFRDPKNTQYF | TRBV7-9 | NA | TRBJ2-3 | once
TGTGCCAGCAGCTTAATAGGGGGACAGGGTACCCCTGAAGCTTTCTTT | CASSLIGGQGTPEAFF | TRBV7-3 | TRBD1 | TRBJ1-1 | few
TGTGCCAGCAGCTTGGTGTCCAACACCGGGGAGCTGTTTTTT | CASSLVSNTGELFF | TRBV5-1 | NA | TRBJ2-2 | many
TGCGCCAGCAGCTTGTGGTCGCAGGGTAAAGGGTCACCCCTCCACTTT | CASSLWSQGKGSPLHF | TRBV5-1 | NA | TRBJ1-6 | NA
TGCGCCAGCACCGCTAGTGGGGCCCAGTACAATGAGCAGTTCTTC | CASTASGAQYNEQFF | TRBV5-1 | NA | TRBJ2-1 | few
TGTGCCAGCAAAGGGACCCTAAGCTCCTACGAGCAGTACTTC | CASKGTLSSYEQYF | TRBV6-1 | NA | TRBJ2-7 | once
TGTGCCATCAGTGCCGTGCGGGGGAGCGACGAGCAGTACTTC | CAISAVRGSDEQYF | TRBV10-3 | TRBD2 | TRBJ2-7 | few
TGTGCCAGCACCCCCCAGTGGGCCAACGTCCTGACTTTC | CASTPQWANVLTF | TRBV12-3/TRBV12-4 | NA | TRBJ2-6 | few
TGTGCCATCCAGGGCAGCTATGGCTACACCTTC | CAIQGSYGYTF | TRBV12-3/TRBV12-4 | NA | TRBJ1-2 | NA
TGCGCCAGCAGCTTGGGGGCAGGGTATGGGTACGAGCAGTACTTC | CASSLGAGYGYEQYF | TRBV5-1 | NA | TRBJ2-7 | few
TGTGCCACCAGCCACTACAATGAGCAGTTCTTC | CATSHYNEQFF | TRBV6-1 | NA | TRBJ2-1 | NA
TGTGCCAGCAGTTACCGACAGAGCACTGAAGCTTTCTTT | CASSYRQSTEAFF | TRBV6-5 | NA | TRBJ1-1 | NA
TGTGCTAGTGGCTTAGGATTATTAGGGACCTCCGAGCAGTACTTC | CASGLGLLGTSEQYF | TRBV12-5 | NA | TRBJ2-7 | NA
TGTGCCAGCAGTGATGGGGACAGGGGTTTAGGGCGTGAAAAACTGTTTTTT | CASSDGDRGLGREKLFF | TRBV2 | TRBD1 | TRBJ1-4 | NA
TGTGCCAGCAGTCTCCCTTCTAGCGGGGGTCGAAACATTCAGTACTTC | CASSLPSSGGRNIQYF | TRBV28 | TRBD2 | TRBJ2-4 | few
TGTGCCAGCAGCTTCTACGAGGGGGCAAGAGGGGAGCAGTACTTC | CASSFYEGARGEQYF | TRBV7-9 | TRBD1 | TRBJ2-7 | few
TGTGCCAGCAGCCCCGGGTTGGCCAGGGCGAACACCGGGGAGCTGTTTTTT | CASSPGLARANTGELFF | TRBV6-1 | NA | TRBJ2-2 | NA
TGCAGCGTTGAAGATGTCGGGACACAAAAGAAAGGGGAGCTGTTTTTT | CSVEDVGTQKKGELFF | TRBV29-1 | NA | TRBJ2-2 | few
TGTGCCAGCAGCTTGGAGGACAGGGTGCGAAATGGCTACACCTTC | CASSLEDRVRNGYTF | TRBV5-5 | TRBD1 | TRBJ1-2 | few
TGTGCCAGCAGCTTTGGAGGGGGCGAGCAGTACTTC | CASSFGGGEQYF | TRBV5-5 | NA | TRBJ2-7 | many
TGCGCCAGCAGAGTACAGGGCGCCATCCAAGAGACCCAGTACTTC | CASRVQGAIQETQYF | TRBV5-1 | NA | TRBJ2-5 | few
TGTGCCAGCAGTTTGACTTGGGAGACCTACGAGCAGTACTTC | CASSLTWETYEQYF | TRBV12-3/TRBV12-4 | NA | TRBJ2-7 | NA
TGCAGTGCGGACAGGGCCCAAGAGACCCAGTACTTC | CSADRAQETQYF | TRBV20-1 | TRBD1 | TRBJ2-5 | many
TGTGCCAGCAGTTACGGGAGGAGAAGTGAGCAGTTCTTC | CASSYGRRSEQFF | TRBV6-2/TRBV6-3 | NA | TRBJ2-1 | few
TGTGCCACCAGCAGAGATCTAGGAGGGTCCTACGAGCAGTACTTC | CATSRDLGGSYEQYF | TRBV15 | NA | TRBJ2-7 | few
TGCAGTGCTAGAGCTAGTTCGGGCATCACCGGTGGCTACACCTTC | CSARASSGITGGYTF | TRBV20-1 | NA | TRBJ1-2 | NA
TGTGCCAGCAGTGTTCAACCCGACACGCAGTATTTT | CASSVQPDTQYF | TRBV2 | NA | TRBJ2-3 | once
TGCAGTGCTAGAGGGATTATAGCGGGGAGAGCGAACACCGGGGAGCTGTTTTTT | CSARGIIAGRANTGELFF | TRBV20-1 | TRBD2 | TRBJ2-2 | NA
TGCGCCAGCAGCTTGACCCCTGGGACTGAAGCTTTCTTT | CASSLTPGTEAFF | TRBV5-1 | NA | TRBJ1-1 | few
TGTGCCATCAGTTCTCTAGGGGCGGGCTACGAGCAGTACTTC | CAISSLGAGYEQYF | TRBV10-3 | NA | TRBJ2-7 | few
TGCGCCAGCAGCTTAACTAGCGGGGAGTCTGTGGAGACCCAGTACTTC | CASSLTSGESVETQYF | TRBV4-1 | TRBD2 | TRBJ2-5 | NA
TGTGCCGCTTTAGGGGACAGGGTGAGCTCCTACAATGAGCAGTTCTTC | CAALGDRVSSYNEQFF | TRBV2 | TRBD1 | TRBJ2-1 | few
TGTGCCATCAGTGAGCAGGGCCCCTCTGGGGCCAACGTCCTGACTTTC | CAISEQGPSGANVLTF | TRBV10-3 | NA | TRBJ2-6 | NA
TGCGCCAGCAGCTTGGCCGGGACAGGGGGAACCGGGGAGCTGTTTTTT | CASSLAGTGGTGELFF | TRBV5-1 | TRBD1 | TRBJ2-2 | NA
TGCAGCGTCCCCGACCTGGATGGGGCCAACGTCCTGACTTTC | CSVPDLDGANVLTF | TRBV29-1 | NA | TRBJ2-6 | many
TGTGCCAGCAGCCAAGATTGGGGGGTCGGTCTGAGCTCCTACAATGAGCAGTTCTTC | CASSQDWGVGLSSYNEQFF | TRBV4-2 | NA | TRBJ2-1 | NA
TGCAGTGCTAGCCCGACTAGCTCCTACGAGCAGTACTTC | CSASPTSSYEQYF | TRBV20-1 | NA | TRBJ2-7 | few
TGCGCCAGCAGCCATACCCCGGACGGCTACGAGCAGTACTTC | CASSHTPDGYEQYF | TRBV4-1 | NA | TRBJ2-7 | NA
TGCGCCGGGAAGCGGGGGGCTTACAATGAGCAGTTCTTC | CAGKRGAYNEQFF | TRBV29-1 | TRBD2 | TRBJ2-1 | few